The 4 T cell receptor beta chains reported below all come from one sample, sequenced in a study of T cells in Graves' hyperthyroidism and ophthalmopathy. RNA transcripts were the template for amplifying TCR beta CDR3 regions. The TCR CDR3 first-round RT-PCR relied on the HTBI primer set. TCRdb re-called the multiplex PCR reads with MiXCR, one entry per CDR3 protein. This table has roughly 250,000 distinct CDR3 sequences, just over 14% appearing once. The specimen sequenced was blood. These receptors were taken from a middle-aged woman with Graves' hyperthyroidism that later progressed to Graves' ophthalmopathy.

At least ten counts were recorded for this clonotype. The chain joins TRBV14 to TRBJ2-4; 9 nucleotides line up with TRBD1. The CDR3 covers 17 residues. Germline loops: CDR1 SGHDN, CDR2 FVKESK. Trimming at V came to 3 bases and at J to 2 bases, leaving 8 bases not matched to a gene. CDR3 sequence reads: CASSHRGTGSSKNIQYF. CDR3 DNA sequence: TGTGCCAGCAGCCACCGGGGGACAGGGTCGTCCAAAAACATTCAGTACTTC.

This clonotype occurred a few times. The J gene is TRBJ2-7, the V gene TRBV7-9; a weak D match, TRBD1 (5 bases). V lost 2 bases and J 3 bases, leaving 14 bases between the germline ends. CDR1 is SEHNR and CDR2 is FQNEAQ in the germline V gene (reference sequence). This CDR3 has 15 amino acids. In nucleotides, the CDR3 is TGTGCCAGCAGCTTACAGGACACGGTGATCTACGAGCAGTACTTC. Its translation: CASSLQDTVIYEQYF.

This clonotype appeared many times. J is TRBJ1-4 and V is TRBV6-2 or TRBV6-3; D is unresolved. Between the trimmed V and J ends, which lost 2 bases and 6 bases, there was a span of 10 bases. This CDR3 is built from 14 residues. Germline loops: CDR1 MNHEY, CDR2 SVGEGT. The CDR3 nucleotides are TGTGCCAGCAGTTACGCTGGGTACCATGAAAAACTGTTTTTT. Protein: CASSYAGYHEKLFF.

The rearrangement joins TRBV4-1 to TRBJ2-7, with TRBD2 as a possible D gene (6 bases). From germline, CDR1 is MGHRA and CDR2 YSYEKL. V shed 1 base and J shed 0 bases, with 13 bases lying between them. This CDR3 comprises 16 residues. CDR3 coding DNA: TGCGCCAGCAGCCAAGGGGGACTTATGAGCTCCTACGAGCAGTACTTC. As protein: CASSQGGLMSSYEQYF.